This T cell receptor (beta chain) comes out of a study of early T cells in non-severe SARS-CoV-2 infection. Study information: The sequenced material was bulk RNA from unsorted whole blood, and its chains were unpaired.

The CDR3 runs 15 residues. Germline V CDR1 and CDR2: LNHNV, YYDKDF (reference sequence). Trimming took off 5 bases at V and 3 bases at J, with 14 bases between the two ends. The library protocol tagged individual cDNA molecules with unique molecular identifiers. TCRdb ran MiXCR on the 5' RACE reads and lists one entry per CDR3 protein. This table holds tens of thousands of distinct CDR3 sequences, 4% to 5.5% found once. The clonotype was recovered from an adult who was a healthcare worker with PCR-confirmed SARS-CoV-2 infection or an uninfected control (not recorded which). The source material was whole blood. This rearrangement joins TRBV15 to TRBJ1-3; possible D gene TRBD1, 5 bases. The CDR3 nucleotides read TGTGCCACCAGCCCCAGGCGGGGGAATGGAAACACCATATATTTT. Its translation is CATSPRRGNGNTIYF.